What follows are 21 T cell receptor beta chains derived from one specimen sequenced in a study of T cell changes during pregnancy in multiple sclerosis. Clones were sequenced by immunoSEQ multiplex PCR, and TCRdb holds only the in-frame ones, with some missing. The profile shows tens of thousands of clones, 75% to 90% of them singletons. Sample: peripheral blood, taken before pregnancy. These TCRs come from a female donor with multiple sclerosis, enrolled in a pregnancy study.

The CDR3 coding sequence is TGTGCCAGCAGCCTGGGACAGCCTCTATTTACCAACGTCCTGACTTTC. Residues: CASSLGQPLFTNVLTF. The J gene is TRBJ2-6, the V gene TRBV5-8, with 7 bases aligning to TRBD1. V lost 4 bases to trimming and J lost 8 bases; unmatched junction nucleotides: 12. CDR1 is SGHTS and CDR2 is YDEGEE in the germline V gene. CDR3 length equals 16 residues. Using reference TRBV5-8 and TRBJ2-6 for the parts outside the CDR3, the full variable domain is EAGVTQSPTHLIKTRGQQATLRCSPISGHTSVYWYQQALGLGLQFLLWYDEGEERNRGNFPPRFSGRQFPNYSSELNVNALELEDSALYLCASSLGQPLFTNVLTFGAGSRLTVL.

In DNA form, the CDR3 reads TGTGCCAGCAGTGACCGGGACAAGTTAACCTACGAGCAGTACTTC. Protein product: CASSDRDKLTYEQYF. The chain combines TRBV2 with TRBJ2-7, with D tentatively TRBD1 (6 bases). V was shortened by 3 bases and J by 2 bases, with 14 bases between the two germline ends. The CDR3 runs 15 residues. Per the germline V gene, CDR1 is SNHLY and CDR2 is FYNNEI.

The rearrangement uses TRBV9 and TRBJ1-4; TRBD1 is a possible D gene (6 bases). Germline V gene sequence: CDR1 SGDLS, CDR2 YYNGEE. This CDR3 has 17 residues. Trimming took off 0 bases at V and 7 bases at J, with 19 bases between the two ends. CDR3 DNA sequence: TGTGCCAGCAGCGTAGACCCCTCCGATGGGGGCGGTGAAAAACTGTTTTTT. This gives the protein CASSVDPSDGGGEKLFF.

The chain combines TRBV19 with TRBJ1-2; 7 bases match TRBD1. Looked up from germline, CDR1 is LNHDA and CDR2 is SQIVND (reference sequence). The V gene end was trimmed by 4 bases and the J gene end by 4 bases; junction bases not matched to a gene: 9. CDR3 length equals 15 residues. DNA of the CDR3: TGTGCCAGTAGTACCCCTTGGACAGGCAGCTATGGCTACACCTTC. As protein: CASSTPWTGSYGYTF.

The chain is built from TRBV18 and TRBJ1-2; tentatively, D is TRBD1 (5 bases). The V gene lost 2 bases and the J gene lost 3 bases, with 10 bases spanning the gap. Germline lookup yields CDR1 KGHSH and CDR2 LQKENI. The CDR3 extends over 14 amino acids. The DNA for the CDR3 is TGTGCCAGCTCACCAGGGCTCAGGGACTATGGCTACACCTTC. The encoded protein is CASSPGLRDYGYTF.

The chain couples TRBV7-8 to TRBJ2-7, with 7 nucleotides matching TRBD1. V lost 5 bases to trimming and J lost 5 bases; unmatched junction nucleotides: 9. The CDR3 is 14 amino acids. Per germline, CDR1 SGHVS and CDR2 FQNEAQ. The CDR3 region has the DNA TGTGCCAGCAGCAATCGACAGGGAGCAAACGAGCAGTACTTC. This translates into CASSNRQGANEQYF. Using reference TRBV7-8 and TRBJ2-7 for the parts outside the CDR3, the full variable domain is GAGVSQSPRYKVAKRGQDVALRCDPISGHVSLFWYQQALGQGPEFLTYFQNEAQLDKSGLPSDRFFAERPEGSVSTLKIQRTQQEDSAVYLCASSNRQGANEQYFGPGTRLTVT.

V usage is TRBV6-5 and J usage is TRBJ2-2, with 9 positions matching TRBD1. The germline CDR1 and CDR2 sequences are MNHEY and SVGAGI. Trimming cost V 6 bases and J 6 bases; bases outside gene matches: 8. The CDR3 is made up of 15 amino acids. The CDR3 sequence: CASSQGQGKAGELFF. The CDR3 nucleotides read TGTGCCAGCAGCCAAGGACAGGGGAAGGCCGGGGAGCTGTTTTTT.

The chain carries TRBV6-5 and TRBJ1-2; 7 bases fit TRBD1. The CDR3 contains 13 residues. The trim removed 6 bases at V and 2 bases at J, leaving 3 bases unmatched. Per germline, CDR1 MNHEY and CDR2 SVGAGI. The DNA of the CDR3 is TGTGCCAGCAGCCAACAGGGGAACTATGGCTACACCTTC. Its protein product is CASSQQGNYGYTF.

The rearrangement links TRBV5-1 to TRBJ2-7; the match to TRBD1 covers 8 bases. Trimming cost V 0 bases and J 3 bases; bases outside gene matches: 11. The CDR3 loop spans 17 amino acids. CDR1 is SGHRS, CDR2 YFSETQ, per germline. CDR3 residues: CASSLATGQGALYEQYF. In DNA form, the CDR3 reads TGCGCCAGCAGCTTGGCCACAGGGCAGGGGGCCCTCTACGAGCAGTACTTC.

This chain links TRBV6-6 with TRBJ1-1; 9 bases match TRBD1. Germline-derived CDR1 and CDR2 are MNHNY and SVGAGI (reference sequence). V was pared by 5 bases and J by 2 bases, with 9 bases of the junction left unmatched. This CDR3 region has 16 residues. The CDR3 here is CASSPGTGMGNTEAFF. The CDR3 DNA follows: TGTGCCAGCAGTCCCGGGACAGGGATGGGAAACACTGAAGCTTTCTTT.

The gene calls are TRBV7-3 and TRBJ1-1; TRBD1 matches 10 bases. This CDR3 region has 16 residues. The V gene's germline CDR1 is SGHTA and CDR2 FQGTGA. Trimming removed 5 bases from V and 1 base from J; junction bases left unmatched: 7. The CDR3 protein is CASSAGTGAPNTEAFF. The CDR3 nucleotides read TGTGCCAGCAGCGCCGGGACAGGGGCCCCGAACACTGAAGCTTTCTTT.

This chain joins TRBV27 and TRBJ2-1; 7 bases map to TRBD2. The V gene's germline CDR1 is MNHEY and CDR2 SMNVEV (reference sequence). The CDR3 consists of 12 residues. V lost 5 bases and J lost 10; bases outside the gene matches: 5. CDR3 region: CASSLGGVEQFF. The CDR3 bases are TGTGCCAGCAGTCTGGGGGGGGTGGAGCAGTTCTTC.

V usage is TRBV6-5 and J usage is TRBJ1-3, with D perhaps matching TRBD1 (5 bases). Germline V lookup: CDR1 MNHEY, CDR2 SVGAGI. V lost 0 bases and J lost 1, with 10 bases in between. The CDR3 length is 16 residues. The CDR3 nucleotides read TGTGCCAGCAGTTACTCCCCGGCAGGGTCTGGAAACACCATATATTTT. Residues: CASSYSPAGSGNTIYF.

The chain has TRBV2 and TRBJ2-3, with 7 bases identical to TRBD1. Trimming cost V 8 bases and J 3 bases; bases outside gene matches: 11. Per the germline V gene, CDR1 is SNHLY and CDR2 is FYNNEI. There are 15 residues in the CDR3. The CDR3 spells CASGDLGGPTDTQYF. The CDR3, as DNA: TGTGCCAGCGGGGATTTAGGGGGCCCGACAGATACGCAGTATTTT.

The chain couples TRBV5-6 to TRBJ2-1; 7 bases fit TRBD2. The ends lost 4 bases at V and 7 bases at J; junction bases unmatched: 8. Per the germline V gene, CDR1 is SGHDT and CDR2 is YYEEEE. CDR3 length: 14 residues. The CDR3 DNA sequence: TGTGCCAGCAGCCCGCGGACTAGTAGGAATGAGCAGTTCTTC. This encodes CASSPRTSRNEQFF.

This clone was found a few times. V is TRBV2 and J is TRBJ2-3; D perhaps matches TRBD2 (6 bases). This CDR3 comprises 18 residues. Trimming removed 7 bases at V and 2 bases at J, with 25 bases between. Germline V CDR1 and CDR2: SNHLY, FYNNEI. CDR3 sequence (DNA): TGTGCCAGCATTCCATACTCGGGACTGACGCTACTCACAGATACGCAGTATTTT. It codes for CASIPYSGLTLLTDTQYF.

The V gene is TRBV30, the J gene TRBJ2-5; tentative D call: TRBD2 (6 bases). Trimming removed 1 base from V and 5 bases from J, with 14 bases in between. Germline V lookup: CDR1 GTSNPN, CDR2 SVGIG (reference sequence). The CDR3 sequence is 14 residues long. CDR3 in amino acids: CAWSARTMGETQYF. The DNA for the CDR3 is TGTGCCTGGAGTGCGCGGACTATGGGGGAGACCCAGTACTTC.

The rearrangement uses TRBV7-2 and TRBJ1-2; D not certain. Germline-derived CDR1 and CDR2 are SGHTA and FQGNSA. This CDR3 is 13 amino acids long. Trimming took off 5 bases at V and 3 bases at J, with 10 bases between the two ends. CDR3 in amino acids: CASSGQRDYGYTF. CDR3 coding DNA: TGTGCCAGCAGCGGCCAGCGGGACTATGGCTACACCTTC.

The chain employs TRBV6-1 and TRBJ1-5; 7 bases are shared with TRBD1. The CDR3 has 13 amino acids. The V and J ends lost 8 bases and 7 bases, in that order; junction bases with no gene match: 8. Germline loops: CDR1 MNHNS, CDR2 SASEGT. DNA of the CDR3: TGTGCCAGCCTGGGACAGCCGGGGCAGCCCCAGCATTTT. Its protein is CASLGQPGQPQHF.

In its sample, this clone was seen once. This chain uses TRBV10-3 with TRBJ2-5; the D gene is possibly TRBD1 (6 bases). The germline V gene has CDR1 ENHRY and CDR2 SYGVKD. The CDR3 runs to 14 residues. V shed 4 bases and J shed 5 bases, with 14 bases lying between them. CDR3 loop: CAISASQGQETQYF. The CDR3 DNA follows: TGTGCCATCAGTGCTAGTCAGGGGCAGGAGACCCAGTACTTC.

The chain has TRBV29-1 and TRBJ2-7, with TRBD2 matching 13 bases. The germline gives CDR1 SQVTM, CDR2 ANQGSEA. The CDR3 is 18 amino acids. Germline trimming cut 3 bases from V and 1 base from J; bases unmatched to any gene: 12. This CDR3 is CSVETRTSGSFSSYEQYF. DNA of the CDR3: TGCAGCGTTGAGACAAGGACTAGCGGGAGTTTCAGTTCCTACGAGCAGTACTTC.